These T cell receptor beta chains were read from a single sample in a study of T cell responses to AZD1222 COVID-19 vaccine. Produced via immunoSEQ multiplex PCR; TCRdb's table is partial and in-frame only. The sample includes about 73,000 clones, about 91% seen only once; the top ten take approximately 19%. The sample consisted of peripheral blood, taken on day 0 of AZD1222 vaccination. The receptors were sampled from an adult in good health. Each CDR3 is given with its conserved first and last residue. The D gene is left open where the match is weak. Clone size appears in some rows only: once, few, many, or a class for an expanded clone.

17 | NA | TRBJ1-4 | TRBV27 | TRBD1 | TGTGCCAGCGGAAAGGGACAGGGGGCCGGTACTAATGAAAAACTGTTTTTT | CASGKGQGAGTNEKLFF
14 | NA | TRBJ1-1 | TRBV28 | NA | TGTGCCAGCAGTTTATCCAGACCGAACACTGAAGCTTTCTTT | CASSLSRPNTEAFF
16 | few | TRBJ1-2 | TRBV5-1 | NA | TGCGCCAGCAGCTCCCCCCTGGCAGGGGATTCCTATGGCTACACCTTC | CASSSPLAGDSYGYTF
17 | NA | TRBJ2-2 | TRBV6-9 | TRBD2 | TGTGCCAGCAGTAACAGGTCGACTAGCGCAACCCCTGGGGAGCTGTTTTTT | CASSNRSTSATPGELFF
16 | NA | TRBJ2-7 | TRBV3-1/TRBV3-2 | TRBD2 | TGTGCCAGCAGCCAAGGTAGGACTAGCGGGAGCTACGAGCAGTACTTC | CASSQGRTSGSYEQYF
15 | once | TRBJ1-3 | TRBV7-2 | TRBD1 | TGTGCCAGCAGCTTTCGACAGGGTCTTGGAAACACCATATATTTT | CASSFRQGLGNTIYF
14 | NA | TRBJ1-1 | TRBV5-1 | TRBD1 | TGCGCCAGCAGCTTAAACAGGGGCAACACTGAAGCTTTCTTT | CASSLNRGNTEAFF
13 | NA | TRBJ2-2 | TRBV5-5 | NA | TGTGCCAGCAGCTACACAGGCACCGGGGAGCTGTTTTTT | CASSYTGTGELFF
16 | once | TRBJ1-5 | TRBV10-2 | TRBD1 | TGCGCCAGCAGTGCCCGGACAGGGGAGGTTGGGCAGCCCCAGCATTTT | CASSARTGEVGQPQHF
16 | NA | TRBJ1-1 | TRBV4-1 | NA | TGCGCCAGCAGCCAAGATCCGCAAACCTATAACACTGAAGCTTTCTTT | CASSQDPQTYNTEAFF
15 | NA | TRBJ2-1 | TRBV4-3 | NA | TGCGCCAGCAGCCCGCGACTAGTTTTGTACAATGAGCAGTTCTTC | CASSPRLVLYNEQFF
15 | NA | TRBJ2-1 | TRBV10-3 | TRBD2 | TGTGCCATCAGTGGACTAGCGGGGGGCATAGATGAGCAGTTCTTC | CAISGLAGGIDEQFF
13 | few | TRBJ1-5 | TRBV13 | NA | TGTGCCAGCAGCCAAAGAAGCAATCAGCCCCAGCATTTT | CASSQRSNQPQHF
15 | few | TRBJ1-2 | TRBV18 | NA | TGTGCCAGCTCACCAGAGACCAGGGCGTCCTATGGCTACACCTTC | CASSPETRASYGYTF
13 | NA | TRBJ1-1 | TRBV9 | NA | TGTGCCAGCAGCGCCGGAACGGACACTGAAGCTTTCTTT | CASSAGTDTEAFF
14 | NA | TRBJ2-7 | TRBV19 | TRBD1 | TGTGCCAGTAGTATATCAGGGGGCTTCTACGAGCAGTACTTC | CASSISGGFYEQYF
15 | NA | TRBJ1-3 | TRBV9 | NA | TGTGCCAGCAGCCCGAGGGGGGGAGACGGAAACACCATATATTTT | CASSPRGGDGNTIYF
13 | NA | TRBJ1-5 | TRBV12-3/TRBV12-4 | NA | TGTGCCAGCAGTTTAAGGGCGGGTCAGCCCCAGCATTTT | CASSLRAGQPQHF
16 | NA | TRBJ2-7 | TRBV5-6 | NA | TGTGCCAGCAGCTTGGCCTGGGCGGGGACCTCCTACGAGCAGTACTTC | CASSLAWAGTSYEQYF
10 | NA | TRBJ2-7 | TRBV9 | NA | TGTGCCAGCAGCGTAGGGGAGCAGTACTTC | CASSVGEQYF
14 | NA | TRBJ1-3 | TRBV9 | NA | TGTGCCAGCAGCGTAGAGGGGGCTGGAAACACCATATATTTT | CASSVEGAGNTIYF
12 | NA | TRBJ2-7 | TRBV10-3 | NA | TGTGCCAACGGACAGACAAACTACGAGCAGTACTTC | CANGQTNYEQYF
15 | NA | TRBJ2-7 | TRBV25-1 | TRBD1 | TGTGCCAGCAGTGACCCGGGACAGGGAAACTACGAGCAGTACTTC | CASSDPGQGNYEQYF
14 | NA | TRBJ2-7 | TRBV6-1 | NA | TGTGCCAGCAGTGATCTGGCACCTACCTACGAGCAGTACTTC | CASSDLAPTYEQYF
14 | NA | TRBJ2-7 | TRBV9 | TRBD2 | TGTGCCAGCGGCATTAGCGGTAGCGGGAACGAGCAGTACTTC | CASGISGSGNEQYF
16 | NA | TRBJ2-7 | TRBV29-1 | TRBD2 | TGCAGCGTTGAAGGGCTAGCGGGAGGCCCGTCCTACGAGCAGTACTTC | CSVEGLAGGPSYEQYF
15 | few | TRBJ1-2 | TRBV4-2 | NA | TGTGCCAGCAGCCAAGAGGGCGGGGGATTCTATGGCTACACCTTC | CASSQEGGGFYGYTF
15 | NA | TRBJ2-3 | TRBV14 | NA | TGTGCCAGCAGCCTTCTAGCGTGGGACGGAGATACGCAGTATTTT | CASSLLAWDGDTQYF
14 | few | TRBJ2-7 | TRBV3-1/TRBV3-2 | NA | TGTGCCAGCAGCCAATCTCCGACCTCCTACGAGCAGTACTTC | CASSQSPTSYEQYF
13 | NA | TRBJ2-5 | TRBV4-1 | NA | TGCGCCAGCAGTCATCAACAGGGAGAGACCCAGTACTTC | CASSHQQGETQYF
13 | NA | TRBJ2-7 | TRBV5-5 | NA | TGTGCCAGCAGCTTGGTACAGTCCTACGAGCAGTACTTC | CASSLVQSYEQYF
19 | NA | TRBJ2-1 | TRBV3-1/TRBV3-2 | NA | TGTGCCAGCAGCCAAGATTTTTTTGGGGCTTCGAGCTCCTACAATGAGCAGTTCTTC | CASSQDFFGASSSYNEQFF
13 | NA | TRBJ2-5 | TRBV6-5 | TRBD1 | TGTGCCAGTGTGATCAGGGGGAGAGAGACCCAGTACTTC | CASVIRGRETQYF
12 | NA | TRBJ1-5 | TRBV5-3 | NA | TGTGCCAGTAGATCAGCGGGGCAGCCCCAGCATTTT | CASRSAGQPQHF
17 | NA | TRBJ1-4 | TRBV4-2 | NA | TGTGCCAGCAGCCAAAACCCCCATAGGAGGTGGGGTGAAAAACTGTTTTTT | CASSQNPHRRWGEKLFF
13 | NA | TRBJ2-7 | TRBV11-2 | TRBD2 | TGTGCCAGCAGCTCCGCCGGGAGGTACGAGCAGTACTTC | CASSSAGRYEQYF
14 | NA | TRBJ1-5 | TRBV10-3 | NA | TGTGCCATCAGGGATGACAGTAGCAATCAGCCCCAGCATTTT | CAIRDDSSNQPQHF
13 | few | TRBJ2-1 | TRBV30 | NA | TGTGCCTGGAGTGGTGGGGCCTACAATGAGCAGTTCTTC | CAWSGGAYNEQFF
14 | NA | TRBJ2-7 | TRBV5-1 | TRBD1 | TGCGCCAGCAGCCCCTGGGACAGTTCCTACGAGCAGTACTTC | CASSPWDSSYEQYF
14 | few | TRBJ1-2 | TRBV19 | NA | TGTGCCAGTATCGAAACAGGGATGAGGTACGGCTACACCTTC | CASIETGMRYGYTF
16 | once | TRBJ2-5 | TRBV7-7 | TRBD1 | TGTGCTAGCAGCAAAAGAGGGGGGACAGGGGAAGAGACCCAGTACTTC | CASSKRGGTGEETQYF
16 | NA | TRBJ2-1 | TRBV7-9 | NA | TGTGCCAGCAGCTTGGGGCAGGGGAAAGTCTACAATGAGCAGTTCTTC | CASSLGQGKVYNEQFF
15 | NA | TRBJ1-2 | TRBV18 | NA | TGTGCCAGCTCACCCGGGACTACCTTTAACTATGGCTACACCTTC | CASSPGTTFNYGYTF
13 | NA | TRBJ2-7 | TRBV28 | NA | TGTGCCAGCAGTTTCCGGGTCTCCTACGAGCAGTACTTC | CASSFRVSYEQYF